This T cell receptor beta chain was recovered during a study of read filtering for tumor transcriptome and immune sequencing. Study as a whole: Revised staging placed eight or nine patients in R-ISS I, roughly 16 in II, about seven in III.

The library was built from 400 to 500 ng RNA with molecular barcoded adaptors for alpha/delta and beta/gamma chains. TCRdb analysed the reads with MiXCR anew, one entry per CDR3 protein. The sample holds some 39,000 distinct CDR3 sequences; 13% to 15% are singletons and the top ten take around 18%. Study outcomes and limitations: RNA-seq captured clonotypes less deeply and reliably than IR-seq.

This clonotype was seen at least ten times. The target antigen is unknown. Sampling of bone marrow took place during active disease in every patient. V was cut by 0 bases and J by 4 bases, with 15 bases left in between. The V gene's germline CDR1 is DFQATT and CDR2 SNEGSKA (reference sequence). The CDR3 has 15 residues. The V gene is TRBV20-1, the J gene TRBJ2-5; D might be TRBD2 (5 bases). This TCR was recovered from a donor aged 40 or over with multiple myeloma. Sequencing was carried out using a population of CD138-negative cells sorted from bone marrow. The CDR3, as DNA: TGCAGTGCTAGAGATGATGAAGGCAGCGGAGAGACCCAGTACTTC. As protein: CSARDDEGSGETQYF.